The 14 T cell receptor beta chains reported below all come from one sample, sequenced in a study of beta chain features in type 1 diabetes. Study findings and constraints: People with Type 1 diabetes carried modestly yet significantly shorter TCRB CDR3s in all four CD4+ subsets.

These TCRs' antigens remain unknown. Of the isolated RNA, all was reverse transcribed, and so the sequenced material was expressed TCRB transcripts. Assay: immunoSEQ multiplex PCR; the TCRdb copy retains only in-frame clones and omits some. This sample has 130,000 or so clones, with 15% to 20% found just once. Sample: central memory CD4+ T cells from blood. These receptors were obtained from a young man with type 1 diabetes.

This clone was counted a few times. J is TRBJ2-1 and V is TRBV11-2, with D perhaps being TRBD1 or TRBD2 (7 bases each). The CDR3 runs to 15 residues. From germline, CDR1 is SGHAT and CDR2 FQNNGV. V dropped 5 bases and J dropped 3 bases, with 14 bases sitting between them. The CDR3 sequence is CASSLDREGYNEQFF. CDR3 in DNA: TGTGCCAGCAGCCTCGACAGGGAGGGCTACAATGAGCAGTTCTTC.

CDR3 protein: CASSQTGMNTEAFF. Here the CDR3 DNA reads TGCGCCAGCAGCCAGACAGGGATGAACACTGAAGCTTTCTTT. This chain links TRBV5-1 with TRBJ1-1, with 7 bases lining up with TRBD1. The germline V gene has CDR1 SGHRS and CDR2 YFSETQ. The ends lost 4 bases at V and 0 bases at J; junction bases unmatched: 3. This CDR3 has 14 amino acids.

J is TRBJ2-1 and V is TRBV7-6; D may be TRBD1 or TRBD2 (5 bases each). V lost 0 bases and J 2 bases, leaving 14 bases between the germline ends. CDR1 is SGHVS, CDR2 FNYEAQ, per germline. This CDR3 region has 17 residues. CDR3 protein: CASSLAPQGPTYNEQFF. For the CDR3, the DNA is TGTGCCAGCAGCTTAGCGCCCCAGGGACCCACCTACAATGAGCAGTTCTTC.

Only one count was recorded for this clone. CDR3 DNA: TGTGCCAGCAGCCCGACTAGCGGGGGCCTCACAGATACGCAGTATTTT. Its protein product is CASSPTSGGLTDTQYF. V usage is TRBV28 and J usage is TRBJ2-3; 12 nucleotides agree with TRBD2. The CDR3 is 16 amino acids. V shed 6 bases and J 2 bases; nucleotides not matched to a gene: 6. The germline V gene encodes CDR1 MDHEN and CDR2 SYDVKM.

This clone appeared a few times. The chain recombines TRBV7-2 with TRBJ2-1, with 11 bases identical to TRBD2. J was trimmed by 7 bases and V by 5 bases; bases with no gene match: 4. Germline values: CDR1 SGHTA, CDR2 FQGNSA. This CDR3 has 14 amino acids. This CDR3 is CASSEGLAVNEQFF. CDR3 nucleotide sequence: TGTGCCAGCAGCGAGGGACTAGCGGTTAATGAGCAGTTCTTC.

This clone was counted between two and nine times. The chain combines TRBV18 with TRBJ2-3, with 10 positions matching TRBD2. Trimming took 4 bases from V and 5 from J; bases not matched to a gene: 6. From germline, CDR1 is KGHSH and CDR2 LQKENI. This CDR3 is 15 amino acids long. CDR3 region: CASSRAGGPEDTQYF. CDR3 coding DNA: TGTGCCAGCTCACGAGCGGGAGGGCCGGAAGATACGCAGTATTTT.

This clone has only a few counts. The rearrangement uses TRBV6-5 and TRBJ2-1, with 9 bases identical to TRBD1. The ends lost 6 bases at V and 5 bases at J; junction bases unmatched: 8. The CDR3 consists of 15 residues. Germline V CDR1 and CDR2: MNHEY, SVGAGI. Here the CDR3 reads CASSRQGVPHNEQFF. The CDR3 DNA sequence: TGTGCCAGCAGCCGACAGGGGGTACCACACAATGAGCAGTTCTTC.

The chain joins TRBV5-1 to TRBJ2-7; tentative D call: TRBD1 (5 bases). This CDR3 region has 14 residues. Germline loops: CDR1 SGHRS, CDR2 YFSETQ. With 1 base removed from V and 4 bases from J, the gap between germline ends came to 12 bases. CDR3 bases: TGCGCCAGCAGCTTGAGGACAAAGGATTACGAGCAGTACTTC. Protein product: CASSLRTKDYEQYF.

This clone has at least ten counts. The chain carries TRBV15 and TRBJ1-5; a weak D match, TRBD1 (5 bases). Looked up from germline, CDR1 is LNHNV and CDR2 is YYDKDF (reference sequence). Trimming removed 3 bases from V and 4 bases from J, with 19 bases in between. The CDR3 consists of 17 residues. In DNA form, the CDR3 reads TGTGCCACCAGCAGGCTAAAGAGCGGGGGGATAAATCAGCCCCAGCATTTT. Translation gives CATSRLKSGGINQPQHF.

The sample holds a few counts of this clone. V is TRBV30 and J is TRBJ2-3, with a tentative D call TRBD2 (5 bases). Per germline, CDR1 GTSNPN and CDR2 SVGIG (reference sequence). The CDR3 spans 14 residues. V lost 4 bases, J lost 1 base, and 12 bases lay in between. Written as DNA, the CDR3 is TGTGCCTGGAATTGGGAGTATGGCACAGATACGCAGTATTTT. Its translation: CAWNWEYGTDTQYF.

The chain combines TRBV9 with TRBJ2-7; D is tentatively TRBD1 or TRBD2 (5 bases each). Per the germline V gene, CDR1 is SGDLS and CDR2 is YYNGEE. V dropped 4 bases and J dropped 3 bases, with 14 bases sitting between them. There are 14 residues in the CDR3. CDR3 nucleotides: TGTGCCAGCAGCACCTCCCTGGGGGTCTACGAGCAGTACTTC. This sequence encodes CASSTSLGVYEQYF.

The genes are TRBV29-1 and TRBJ2-6; perhaps D is TRBD1 or TRBD2 (6 bases each). V dropped 5 bases and J dropped 3 bases, with 11 bases sitting between them. This CDR3 region has 14 residues. Germline V gene data show CDR1 as SQVTM and CDR2 as ANQGSEA. CDR3 sequence: CSVRGQNGANVLTF. CDR3 nucleotides: TGCAGCGTTCGGGGGCAGAATGGGGCCAACGTCCTGACTTTC.

CDR3 residues: CASSYSRSNYGYTF. The CDR3 coding sequence is TGTGCCAGCAGTTACTCGCGCAGCAACTATGGCTACACCTTC. The rearrangement joins TRBV6-5 to TRBJ1-2; the D is unclear. The V end lost 0 bases, the J end lost 2 bases, and 7 bases lay between the germline ends. CDR3 size: 14 residues. Germline values: CDR1 MNHEY, CDR2 SVGAGI.

As to this clone: Other DNA sequences from this sample encode an identical CDR3 as well. The CDR3 region is CAWSVGGSSYEQYF. In DNA, the CDR3 is TGTGCCTGGAGTGTAGGGGGTAGCTCCTACGAGCAGTACTTC. The V call is TRBV30, the J call TRBJ2-7; maybe TRBD1 (6 bases). The V gene lost 0 bases and the J gene lost 0 bases, with 9 bases spanning the gap. The CDR3 totals 14 residues. Germline CDR1 GTSNPN, CDR2 SVGIG (reference sequence).